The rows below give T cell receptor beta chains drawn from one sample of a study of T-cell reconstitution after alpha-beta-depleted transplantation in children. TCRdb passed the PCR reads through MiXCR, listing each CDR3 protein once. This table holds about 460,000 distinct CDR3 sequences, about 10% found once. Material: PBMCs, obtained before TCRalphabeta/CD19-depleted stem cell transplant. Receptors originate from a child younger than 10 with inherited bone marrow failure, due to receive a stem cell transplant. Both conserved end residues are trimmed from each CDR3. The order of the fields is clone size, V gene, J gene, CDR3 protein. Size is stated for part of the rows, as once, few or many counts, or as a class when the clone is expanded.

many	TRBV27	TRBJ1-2	ASSQSTTGGGRYGYT
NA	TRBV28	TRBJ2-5	ASSLVQTSTGY
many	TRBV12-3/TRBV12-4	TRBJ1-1	ASSLDGVRPMNTEAF
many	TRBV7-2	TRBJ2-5	ASSLPRGGAETQY
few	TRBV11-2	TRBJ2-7	ASSIRQGRSYEQY
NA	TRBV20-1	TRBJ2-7	SARNPQAGALNEQY
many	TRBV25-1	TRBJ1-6	ASRDRDHSPLH
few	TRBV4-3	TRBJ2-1	ASSQSANEQF
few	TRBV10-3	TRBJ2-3	AVKAGENTDTQY
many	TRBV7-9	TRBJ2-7	ASSFLGGEQY
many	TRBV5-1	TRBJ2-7	ASSNPSAFSYEQY
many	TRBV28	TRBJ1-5	ASSPRVGDQPQH
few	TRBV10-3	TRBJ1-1	AISESEGAATEAF
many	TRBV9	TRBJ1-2	ASSVEFRTGGNGYT
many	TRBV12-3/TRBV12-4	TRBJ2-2	ASRHWDRGEDGELF
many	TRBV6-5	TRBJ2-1	ASSYGGQLYNEQF
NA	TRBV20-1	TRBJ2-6	SARERYSGANVLT
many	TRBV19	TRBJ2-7	ASSLAGASGEQY
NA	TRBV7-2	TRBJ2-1	ASSLGAGEGEQF
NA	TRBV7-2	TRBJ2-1	ASSLTPSYNEQF
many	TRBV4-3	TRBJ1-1	ASSQDIWAGKYTEAF
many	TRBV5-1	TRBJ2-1	ASSLGDFSEQF
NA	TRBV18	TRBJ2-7	ASCTGLAAVDGSYEQY
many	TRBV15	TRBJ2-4	ATSSADRPNIQY
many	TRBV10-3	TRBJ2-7	AISPTGGYEQY
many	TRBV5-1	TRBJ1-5	ASSLGTNGAANQNQPQH
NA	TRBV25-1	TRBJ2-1	ASGGGGFESDDWNEQF
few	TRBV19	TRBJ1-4	ASSADRGNEKLF
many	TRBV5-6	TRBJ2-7	ASSLINQASYEQY
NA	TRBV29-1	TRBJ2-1	SVEAGQGAYNEQF